The 11 T cell receptor beta chains given below trace back to one sample, sequenced in a study of CD8+CD57+ T cells in acquired aplastic anemia. CDR3 and TCR beta VDJ profiling relied on a genomic DNA template. MiXCR was run by TCRdb on the reads, yielding one entry per CDR3 protein. This table holds some 240,000 distinct CDR3 sequences, 34% found once. Source material: sorted CD4+, CD8+, or CD8+CD57+ T cells (not recorded which) from PBMCs. These receptor sequences come from a human donor in good health, serving as a control.

In its sample, this clonotype was seen a few times. One base away lies a much larger clone, so this may be a sequencing read error. This chain uses TRBV12-3 or TRBV12-4 with TRBJ1-6, with 9 bases lining up with TRBD1. The CDR3 contains 18 residues. V gave up 11 bases and J gave up 9 bases; unmatched junction bases: 23. The CDR3, as DNA: TGTGCCGGCAACCCAACTCCGACAGGGGGTATCGTCGGTTCACCCCTCCACTTT. Translated, it gives CAGNPTPTGGIVGSPLHF.

This clonotype was seen ten or more times. V usage is TRBV14 and J usage is TRBJ2-1, with D maybe TRBD2 (5 bases). V was clipped by 0 bases and J by 4 bases, with 13 bases between them. This CDR3 has 16 residues. Germline V gene lookup returns CDR1 SGHDN and CDR2 FVKESK. CDR3 region: CASSQDMLALYNEQFF. The CDR3 DNA sequence: TGTGCCAGCAGCCAAGATATGCTAGCTCTGTACAATGAGCAGTTCTTC.

V gene TRBV4-3 combines with J gene TRBJ1-6; possible D gene TRBD1, 5 bases. The CDR3 has 14 residues. Between the trimmed V and J ends, which lost 4 bases and 10 bases, there was a span of 14 bases. Germline-derived CDR1 and CDR2 are LGHNA and YSLEER. The CDR3 sequence is CASSPWRKGSPLHF. CDR3 DNA sequence: TGCGCCAGCAGCCCATGGAGAAAGGGGTCACCCCTCCACTTT.

The chain combines TRBV7-3 with TRBJ2-2, with 7 bases identical to TRBD1. The CDR3 covers 14 residues. Trimming removed 5 bases from V and 6 bases from J; junction bases left unmatched: 6. Germline CDR1 SGHTA, CDR2 FQGTGA. DNA for the CDR3: TGTGCCAGCAGCCCGCGACAGGGTCCCGGGGAGCTGTTTTTT. As protein: CASSPRQGPGELFF.

The chain carries TRBV19 and TRBJ1-2; D is ambiguous. Germline CDR1 LNHDA, CDR2 SQIVND (reference sequence). V lost 2 bases and J 4 bases, leaving 8 bases between the germline ends. This CDR3 comprises 13 residues. The CDR3 nucleotides are TGTGCCAGTAGTATACCCCGGGTCTATGGCTACACCTTC. Protein sequence: CASSIPRVYGYTF.

The V gene is TRBV5-6, the J gene TRBJ1-6, with D perhaps matching TRBD1 (6 bases). Germline V gene data show CDR1 as SGHDT and CDR2 as YYEEEE. With 3 bases removed from V and 7 bases from J, the gap between germline ends came to 8 bases. The CDR3 covers 13 residues. The CDR3 sequence is CASSSGQNSPLHF. CDR3 nucleotide sequence: TGTGCCAGCAGCTCCGGACAGAATTCACCCCTCCACTTT. Supplemented by reference TRBV5-6 and TRBJ1-6, the full variable domain reads DAGVTQSPTHLIKTRGQQVTLRCSPKSGHDTVSWYQQALGQGPQFIFQYYEEEERQRGNFPDRFSGHQFPNYSSELNVNALLLGDSALYLCASSSGQNSPLHFGNGTRLTVT.

The rearrangement uses TRBV5-1 and TRBJ1-4; possible D gene TRBD1, 5 bases. V gave up 0 bases and J gave up 0 bases, with 9 bases separating them. Germline values: CDR1 SGHRS, CDR2 YFSETQ. This CDR3 is built from 16 residues. CDR3 amino acids: CASSLVRAATNEKLFF. CDR3 sequence (DNA): TGCGCCAGCAGCTTGGTCAGGGCTGCAACTAATGAAAAACTGTTTTTT.

This clonotype appeared a few times. This sequence joins TRBV4-1 and TRBJ1-1, with TRBD1 as a possible D gene (6 bases). Trimming stripped 1 base from V and 0 bases from J, with 9 bases between. This CDR3 region has 15 residues. In germline, CDR1 is MGHRA, CDR2 YSYEKL. In nucleotides, the CDR3 is TGCGCCAGCAGCCAAGGAGGGGGACTGAACACTGAAGCTTTCTTT. Translation: CASSQGGGLNTEAFF.

Notes on this clonotype: This could be a read error, since a much larger clone is one nucleotide away. The V and J genes are TRBV11-1 and TRBJ1-5; the D gene is possibly TRBD1 (6 bases). The germline V and J ends were trimmed by 5 bases and 2 bases, with 16 bases remaining between them. Germline V gives CDR1 SGHAT, CDR2 FQDESV (reference sequence). The CDR3 has 16 amino acids. The CDR3: CASSHSRGGGNQPQHF. The CDR3, as DNA: TGTGCCAGCAGCCATTCCAGGGGTGGGGGCAATCAGCCCCAGCATTTT.

V is TRBV25-1 and J is TRBJ1-4; a possible D gene is TRBD1 (5 bases). V was cut by 1 base and J by 8 bases, with 11 bases left in between. CDR3 length: 14 amino acids. In germline, CDR1 is MGHDK, CDR2 SYGVNS. Here the CDR3 DNA reads TGTGCCAGCAGTGAATGGGAGGGACGCGAAAAACTGTTTTTT. Residues: CASSEWEGREKLFF.

This clonotype was counted a few times. One base away lies a much larger clone, so this may be a sequencing read error. The chain employs TRBV19 and TRBJ2-1; D not certain. Trimming took 3 bases from V and 5 from J, leaving 11 bases between them. This CDR3 is built from 14 residues. Germline-derived CDR1 and CDR2 are LNHDA and SQIVND (reference sequence). The CDR3 sequence: CASSMDRRNNEQFF. The CDR3 DNA reads TGTGCCAGTAGTATGGATCGTAGGAACAATGAGCAGTTCTTC.